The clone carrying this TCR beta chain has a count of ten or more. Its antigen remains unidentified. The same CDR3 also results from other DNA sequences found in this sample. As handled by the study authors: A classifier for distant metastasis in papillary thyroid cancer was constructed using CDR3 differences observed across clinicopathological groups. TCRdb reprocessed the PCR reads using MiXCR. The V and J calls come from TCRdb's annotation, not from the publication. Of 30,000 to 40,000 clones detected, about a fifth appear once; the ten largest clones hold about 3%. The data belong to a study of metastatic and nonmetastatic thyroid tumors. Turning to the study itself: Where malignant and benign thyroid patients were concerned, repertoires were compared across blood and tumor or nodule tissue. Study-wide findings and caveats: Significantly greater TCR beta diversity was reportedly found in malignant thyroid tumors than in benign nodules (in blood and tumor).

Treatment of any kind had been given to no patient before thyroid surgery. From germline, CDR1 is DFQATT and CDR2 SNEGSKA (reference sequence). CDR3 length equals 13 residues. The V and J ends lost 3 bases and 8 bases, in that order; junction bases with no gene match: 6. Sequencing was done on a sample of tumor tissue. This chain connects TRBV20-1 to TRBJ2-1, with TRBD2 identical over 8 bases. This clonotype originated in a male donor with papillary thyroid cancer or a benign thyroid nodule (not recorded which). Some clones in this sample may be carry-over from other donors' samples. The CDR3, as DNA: TGCAGTGCTAGGCCGCGGGGGGTCCATGAGCAGTTCTTC. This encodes CSARPRGVHEQFF.